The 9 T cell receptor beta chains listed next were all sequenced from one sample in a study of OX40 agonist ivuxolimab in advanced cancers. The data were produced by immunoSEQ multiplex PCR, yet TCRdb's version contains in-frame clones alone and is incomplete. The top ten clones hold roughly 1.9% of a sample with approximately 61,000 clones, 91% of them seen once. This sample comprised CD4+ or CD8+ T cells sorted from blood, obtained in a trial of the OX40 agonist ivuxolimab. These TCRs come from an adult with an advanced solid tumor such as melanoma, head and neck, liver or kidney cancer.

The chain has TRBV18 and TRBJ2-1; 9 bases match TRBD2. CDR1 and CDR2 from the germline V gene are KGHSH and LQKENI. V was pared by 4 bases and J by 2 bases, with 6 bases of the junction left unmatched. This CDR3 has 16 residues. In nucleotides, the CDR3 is TGTGCCAGCTCACTTCTAGCGGGGTCGACCTACAATGAGCAGTTCTTC. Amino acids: CASSLLAGSTYNEQFF.

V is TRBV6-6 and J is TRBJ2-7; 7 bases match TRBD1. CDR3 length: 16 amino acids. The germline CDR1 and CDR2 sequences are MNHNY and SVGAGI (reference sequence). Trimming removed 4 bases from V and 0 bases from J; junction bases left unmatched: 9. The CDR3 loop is CASSFAPGQPSYEQYF. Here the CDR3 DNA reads TGTGCCAGCAGTTTCGCACCGGGACAGCCCTCCTACGAGCAGTACTTC.

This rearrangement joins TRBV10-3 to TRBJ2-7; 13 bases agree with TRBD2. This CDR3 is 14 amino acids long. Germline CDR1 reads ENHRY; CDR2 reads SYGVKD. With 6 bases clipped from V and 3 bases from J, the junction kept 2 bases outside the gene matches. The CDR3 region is CAIRGLAGFYEQYF. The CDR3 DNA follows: TGTGCCATCAGGGGACTAGCGGGATTCTACGAGCAGTACTTC.

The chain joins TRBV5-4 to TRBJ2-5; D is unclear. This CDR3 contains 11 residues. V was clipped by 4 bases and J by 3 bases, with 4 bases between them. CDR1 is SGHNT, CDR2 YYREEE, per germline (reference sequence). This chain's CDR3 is CASSLKETQYF. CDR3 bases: TGTGCCAGCAGCCTGAAAGAGACCCAGTACTTC.

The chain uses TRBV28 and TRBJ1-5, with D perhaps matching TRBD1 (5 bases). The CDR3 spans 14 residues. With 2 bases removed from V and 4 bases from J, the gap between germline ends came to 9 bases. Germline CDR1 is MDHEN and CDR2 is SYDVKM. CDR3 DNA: TGTGCCAGCAGTTTAGCTGGGGCTAATCAGCCCCAGCATTTT. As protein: CASSLAGANQPQHF.

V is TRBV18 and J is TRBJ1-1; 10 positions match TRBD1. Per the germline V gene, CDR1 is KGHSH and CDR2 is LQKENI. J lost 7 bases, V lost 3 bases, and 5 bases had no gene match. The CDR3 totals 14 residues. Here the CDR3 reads CASSPGTGEGEAFF. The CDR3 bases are TGTGCCAGCTCACCCGGGACAGGGGAGGGTGAAGCTTTCTTT. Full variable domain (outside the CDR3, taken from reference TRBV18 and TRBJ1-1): NAGVMQNPRHLVRRRGQEARLRCSPMKGHSHVYWYRQLPEEGLKFMVYLQKENIIDESGMPKERFSAEFPKEGPSILRIQQVVRGDSAAYFCASSPGTGEGEAFFGQGTRLTVV.

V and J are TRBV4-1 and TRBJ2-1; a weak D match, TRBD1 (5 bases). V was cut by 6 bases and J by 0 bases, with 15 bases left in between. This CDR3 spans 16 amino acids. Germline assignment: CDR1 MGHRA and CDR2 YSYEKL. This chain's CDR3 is CASRSITGSSYNEQFF. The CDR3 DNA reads TGCGCCAGCAGATCAATTACAGGCAGCTCCTACAATGAGCAGTTCTTC.

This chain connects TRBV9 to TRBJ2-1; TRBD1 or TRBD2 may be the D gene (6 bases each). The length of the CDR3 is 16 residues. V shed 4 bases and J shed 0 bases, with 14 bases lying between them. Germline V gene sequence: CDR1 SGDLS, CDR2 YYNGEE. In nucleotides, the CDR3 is TGTGCCAGCAGCTACAGGGACTTAAGCTCCTACAATGAGCAGTTCTTC. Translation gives CASSYRDLSSYNEQFF.

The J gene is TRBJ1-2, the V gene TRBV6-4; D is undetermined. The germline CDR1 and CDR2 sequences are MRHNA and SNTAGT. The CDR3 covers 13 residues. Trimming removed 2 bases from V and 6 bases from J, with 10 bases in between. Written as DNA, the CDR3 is TGTGCCAGCAGTGACAGGGCTATAGATGGCTACACCTTC. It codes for CASSDRAIDGYTF.